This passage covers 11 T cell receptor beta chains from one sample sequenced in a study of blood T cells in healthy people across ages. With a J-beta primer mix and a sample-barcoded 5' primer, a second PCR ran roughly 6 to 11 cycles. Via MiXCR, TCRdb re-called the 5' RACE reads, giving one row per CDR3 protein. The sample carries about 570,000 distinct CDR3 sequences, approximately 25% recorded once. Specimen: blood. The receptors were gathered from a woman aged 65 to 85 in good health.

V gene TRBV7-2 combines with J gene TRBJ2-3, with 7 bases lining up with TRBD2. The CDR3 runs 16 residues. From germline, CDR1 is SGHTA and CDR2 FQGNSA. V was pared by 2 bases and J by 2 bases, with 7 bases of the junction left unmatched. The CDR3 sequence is CASSLLLAAHTDTQYF. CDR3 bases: TGTGCCAGCAGCTTACTCCTAGCGGCACACACAGATACGCAGTATTTT. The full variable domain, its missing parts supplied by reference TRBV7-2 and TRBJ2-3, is GAGVSQSPSNKVTEKGKDVELRCDPISGHTALYWYRQSLGQGLEFLIYFQGNSAPDKSGLPSDRFSAERTGGSVSTLTIQRTQQEDSAVYLCASSLLLAAHTDTQYFGPGTRLTVL.

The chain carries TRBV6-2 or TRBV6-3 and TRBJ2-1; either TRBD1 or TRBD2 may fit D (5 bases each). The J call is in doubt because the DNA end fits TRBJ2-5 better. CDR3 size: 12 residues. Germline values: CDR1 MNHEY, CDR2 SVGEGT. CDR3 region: CASRQQDFTQYF. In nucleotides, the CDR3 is TGTGCCAGCAGACAACAGGACTTCACCCAGTACTTC.

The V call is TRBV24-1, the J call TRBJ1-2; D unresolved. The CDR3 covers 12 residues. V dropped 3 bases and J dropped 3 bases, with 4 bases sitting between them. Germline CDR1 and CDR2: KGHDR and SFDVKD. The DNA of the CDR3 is TGTGCCACCAGTGATATGTACTATGGCTACACCTTC. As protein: CATSDMYYGYTF.

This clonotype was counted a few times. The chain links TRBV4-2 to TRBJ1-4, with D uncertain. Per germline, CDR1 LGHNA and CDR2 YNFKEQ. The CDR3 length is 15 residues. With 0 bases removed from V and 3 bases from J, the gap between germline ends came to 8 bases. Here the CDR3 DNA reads TGTGCCAGCAGCCAAGATCCGAGGTCTAATGAAAAACTGTTTTTT. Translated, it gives CASSQDPRSNEKLFF.

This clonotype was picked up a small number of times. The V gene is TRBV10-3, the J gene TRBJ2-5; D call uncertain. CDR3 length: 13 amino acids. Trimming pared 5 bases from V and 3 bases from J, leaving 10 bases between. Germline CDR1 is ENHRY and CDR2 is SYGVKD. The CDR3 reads CAISLASEETQYF. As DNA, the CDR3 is TGTGCCATCAGTCTGGCTAGTGAAGAGACCCAGTACTTC.

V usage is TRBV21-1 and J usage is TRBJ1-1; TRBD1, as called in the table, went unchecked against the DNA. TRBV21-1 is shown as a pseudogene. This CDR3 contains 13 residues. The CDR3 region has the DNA TGTGCCACCCCGAACAGGGGACTTACTGAAGCTTTCTTT. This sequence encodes CATPNRGLTEAFF.

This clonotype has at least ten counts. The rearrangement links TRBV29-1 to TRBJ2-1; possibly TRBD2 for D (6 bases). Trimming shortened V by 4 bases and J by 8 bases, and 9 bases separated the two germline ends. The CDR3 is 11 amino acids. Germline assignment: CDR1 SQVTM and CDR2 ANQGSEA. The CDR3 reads CSVATGDEQFF. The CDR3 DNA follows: TGCAGCGTTGCCACGGGGGATGAGCAGTTCTTC.

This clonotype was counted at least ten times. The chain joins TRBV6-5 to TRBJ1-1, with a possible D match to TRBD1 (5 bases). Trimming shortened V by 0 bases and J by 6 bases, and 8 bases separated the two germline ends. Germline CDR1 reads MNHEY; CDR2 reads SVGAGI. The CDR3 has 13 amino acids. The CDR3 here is CASSYSGGAEAFF. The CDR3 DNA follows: TGTGCCAGCAGTTACTCTGGGGGGGCTGAAGCTTTCTTT.

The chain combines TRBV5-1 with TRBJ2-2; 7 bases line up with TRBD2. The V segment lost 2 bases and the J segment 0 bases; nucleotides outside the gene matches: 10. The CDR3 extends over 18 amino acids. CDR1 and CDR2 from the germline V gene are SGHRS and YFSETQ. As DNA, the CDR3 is TGCGCCAGCAGCTTATCTTTCGGGGGGTCAGCGAACACCGGGGAGCTGTTTTTT. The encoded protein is CASSLSFGGSANTGELFF.

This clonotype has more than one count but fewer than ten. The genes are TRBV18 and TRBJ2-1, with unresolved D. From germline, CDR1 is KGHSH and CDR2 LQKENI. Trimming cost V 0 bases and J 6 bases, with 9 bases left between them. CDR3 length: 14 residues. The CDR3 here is CASSPPSVGNEQFF. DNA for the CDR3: TGTGCCAGCTCACCACCGTCGGTTGGCAATGAGCAGTTCTTC.

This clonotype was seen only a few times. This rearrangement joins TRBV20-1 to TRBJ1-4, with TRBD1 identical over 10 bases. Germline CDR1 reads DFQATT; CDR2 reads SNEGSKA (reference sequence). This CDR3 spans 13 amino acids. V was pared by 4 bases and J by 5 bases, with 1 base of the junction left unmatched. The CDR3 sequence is CSAKDRGNEKLFF. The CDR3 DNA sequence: TGCAGTGCTAAGGACAGGGGGAATGAAAAACTGTTTTTT.